A selection of T cell receptor beta chains follows, all from one sample in a study of Graves' ophthalmopathy and Graves' hyperthyroidism. TCRdb used MiXCR to reprocess the multiplex PCR reads, holding one entry per CDR3 protein. The sample contains about 1.2 million distinct CDR3 sequences, about 38% of which appear only once. Sequenced: peripheral blood or thyroid tissue (not recorded which). These receptors originate from an adult man with Graves' hyperthyroidism. The CDR3 runs from the conserved cysteine through the conserved F or W. The D gene is left open where the match is weak. Clone size is not always given. Where it is, it says once, few, many or a class for expanded clones.

TRBV25-1,NA,NA,14,TRBJ2-7,CASSPVGAGYEQYF,TGTGCCAGCTCACCAGTAGGGGCAGGATACGAGCAGTACTTC
TRBV7-9,TRBD1,many,13,TRBJ1-5,CASTGGGNQPQHF,TGTGCCAGCACAGGGGGAGGCAATCAGCCCCAGCATTTT
TRBV7-9,NA,NA,15,TRBJ1-5,CASSPAPGLYQPQHF,TGTGCCAGCAGCCCCGCCCCAGGGCTTTACCAGCCCCAGCATTTT
TRBV19,NA,many,15,TRBJ1-2,CASSIGRAAAYGYTF,TGTGCCAGTAGTATAGGACGGGCGGCGGCCTATGGCTACACCTTC
TRBV7-8,NA,few,15,TRBJ2-5,CASSLVGGRGETQYF,TGTGCCAGCAGCTTAGTGGGGGGGCGAGGAGAGACCCAGTACTTC
TRBV4-1,NA,many,15,TRBJ1-2,CASSQDDGSNYGYTF,TGTGCCAGCAGCCAAGATGACGGGAGTAACTATGGCTACACCTTC
TRBV4-3,TRBD1,few,15,TRBJ1-6,CASSQPQGAKSPLHF,TGCGCCAGCAGCCAACCACAGGGGGCAAAGTCACCCCTCCACTTT
TRBV10-3,TRBD1,NA,15,TRBJ2-5,CAISGGTGGNQPQYF,TGTGCCATCAGTGGTGGGACAGGGGGCAATCAGCCCCAGTACTTC
TRBV10-3,TRBD2,NA,15,TRBJ2-7,CAISASSGRAPEQYF,TGTGCCATCAGTGCCTCTAGCGGGAGGGCCCCCGAGCAGTACTTC
TRBV9,TRBD2,many,17,TRBJ2-5,CASSPGTSGRAGETQYF,TGTGCCAGCAGCCCTGGGACTAGCGGGAGGGCTGGGGAGACCCAGTACTTC
TRBV20-1,NA,once,15,TRBJ1-2,CSARDWTRASYGYTF,TGCAGTGCTAGAGACTGGACCCGGGCTTCCTATGGCTACACCTTC
TRBV20-1,TRBD1,NA,12,TRBJ1-5,CSATDRDVPQHF,TGCAGTGCTACGGACAGGGATGTGCCCCAGCATTTT
TRBV7-7,TRBD2,few,19,TRBJ2-5,CASSFSGLAGGPIQETQYF,TGTGCCAGCAGTTTCTCAGGACTAGCGGGAGGGCCTATCCAAGAGACCCAGTACTTC
TRBV6-1,TRBD1,NA,15,TRBJ2-7,CASSYLDRASYEQYF,TGTGCCAGCAGTTACCTAGACAGGGCAAGCTACGAGCAGTACTTC
TRBV29-1,NA,NA,17,TRBJ1-2,CSVSTGLDQESRYGYTF,TGCAGCGTTTCAACAGGGCTGGATCAGGAATCTCGCTATGGCTACACCTTC
TRBV19,NA,few,13,TRBJ1-1,CASSVNLDSEAFF,TGTGCCAGTAGTGTCAACCTCGACAGCGAAGCTTTCTTT
TRBV6-1,NA,NA,14,TRBJ2-7,CASSSPEGAYEQYF,TGTGCCAGCAGTTCCCCCGAGGGGGCCTACGAGCAGTACTTC
TRBV11-2,NA,many,17,TRBJ2-7,CASSLRSGGVRTYEQYF,TGTGCCAGCAGCTTAAGGTCAGGCGGGGTCCGGACCTACGAGCAGTACTTC
TRBV29-1,NA,NA,12,TRBJ2-7,CSVELQGWEQYF,TGCAGCGTTGAACTACAGGGATGGGAGCAGTACTTC
TRBV3-1,NA,NA,13,TRBJ2-7,CASSHGRAYEQYF,TGTGCCAGCAGCCATGGGAGAGCCTACGAGCAGTACTTC
TRBV7-3,NA,NA,15,TRBJ2-6,CASSPRGAGGNVLTF,TGTGCCAGCAGCCCGAGGGGGGCTGGGGGCAACGTCCTGACTTTC
TRBV3-1,NA,once,14,TRBJ1-1,CASSQVQGTTEAFF,TGTGCCAGCAGCCAAGTCCAGGGGACCACTGAAGCTTTCTTT
TRBV11-1,NA,NA,15,TRBJ2-2,CASSFLVPFAGELFF,TGTGCCAGCAGCTTTCTCGTGCCGTTCGCCGGGGAGCTGTTTTTT
TRBV7-2,TRBD1,many,15,TRBJ1-4,CASSRSGTGDEKLFF,TGTGCCAGCAGCCGGAGCGGGACAGGGGATGAAAAACTGTTTTTT
TRBV16,NA,few,13,TRBJ1-4,CASSKQPNEKLFF,TGTGCCAGCAGTAAGCAGCCTAATGAAAAACTGTTTTTT
TRBV29-1,TRBD1,NA,13,TRBJ1-2,CSGQGESHYGYTF,TGCAGCGGACAGGGGGAGAGCCACTATGGCTACACCTTC
TRBV12-3/TRBV12-4,NA,NA,14,TRBJ2-5,CASSLPDRRETQYF,TGTGCCAGCAGTTTACCCGACAGGCGAGAGACCCAGTACTTC
TRBV7-9,NA,many,14,TRBJ1-2,CASSWRQETYGYTF,TGTGCCAGCAGCTGGAGACAGGAAACCTATGGCTACACCTTC
TRBV7-9,NA,NA,15,TRBJ2-7,CASSPPAGAAYEQYF,TGTGCCAGCAGCCCTCCCGCGGGGGCAGCCTACGAGCAGTACTTC
TRBV19,NA,few,13,TRBJ1-4,CASSIGPYEKLFF,TGTGCCAGTAGTATAGGGCCCTATGAAAAACTGTTTTTT
TRBV20-1,NA,few,12,TRBJ1-6,CSARDPVSPLHF,TGCAGTGCTAGAGATCCAGTATCACCCCTCCACTTT
TRBV5-1,NA,many,13,TRBJ2-5,CASSFGPEETQYF,TGCGCCAGCAGCTTCGGGCCAGAAGAGACCCAGTACTTC
TRBV19,NA,few,14,TRBJ2-7,CASSPETVNYEQYF,TGTGCCAGCTCACCAGAGACAGTAAACTACGAGCAGTACTTC
TRBV7-2,NA,many,13,TRBJ1-5,CASSSSGRQPQHF,TGTGCCAGCAGCTCTTCGGGCCGGCAGCCCCAGCATTTT
TRBV29-1,TRBD1,NA,12,TRBJ2-7,CSVYRGSYEQYF,TGCAGCGTTTACAGGGGGTCCTACGAGCAGTACTTC
TRBV7-9,NA,many,13,TRBJ2-6,CASTGSGANVLTF,TGTGCCAGTACAGGGAGTGGGGCCAACGTCCTGACTTTC
TRBV10-2,NA,NA,15,TRBJ1-2,CASSESFGTYPGCTF,TGTGCCAGCAGTGAATCTTTCGGGACCTACCCCGGCTGCACCTTC
TRBV20-1,NA,NA,13,TRBJ1-5,CSEGRRGNQPQHF,TGCAGTGAAGGTCGGAGGGGCAATCAGCCCCAGCATTTT